The T cell receptor (beta chain) under discussion was sequenced for a study of OX40 agonist ivuxolimab in advanced cancers. Across the whole study: Each dose-escalation patient presented with hepatocellular carcinoma, melanoma, renal cell or head and neck cancer.

Only in-frame clones appear in the TCRdb table, and some are missing; sequencing was by immunoSEQ multiplex PCR. The sample consists of 55,000 to 75,000 clones, about 89% of them appearing once. Germline lookup yields CDR1 SGHRS and CDR2 YFSETQ. The length of the CDR3 is 15 residues. This clone has just one count. Sequence at one end of the junction differs from germline and may be a read error. Patients were ruled out by autoimmune disease history or systemic immunosuppression. The sample consisted of CD4+ or CD8+ T cells sorted from blood, taken in a trial of the OX40 agonist ivuxolimab. This chain links TRBV5-1 with TRBJ1-1; 9 bases are shared with TRBD1. The sequence derives from an adult with an advanced solid tumor such as melanoma, head and neck, liver or kidney cancer. CDR3 in amino acids: CASSSTGQGNAEAFF. CDR3 nucleotide sequence: TGCGCCAGCAGCTCCACCGGACAGGGGAACGCTGAAGCTTTCTTT.